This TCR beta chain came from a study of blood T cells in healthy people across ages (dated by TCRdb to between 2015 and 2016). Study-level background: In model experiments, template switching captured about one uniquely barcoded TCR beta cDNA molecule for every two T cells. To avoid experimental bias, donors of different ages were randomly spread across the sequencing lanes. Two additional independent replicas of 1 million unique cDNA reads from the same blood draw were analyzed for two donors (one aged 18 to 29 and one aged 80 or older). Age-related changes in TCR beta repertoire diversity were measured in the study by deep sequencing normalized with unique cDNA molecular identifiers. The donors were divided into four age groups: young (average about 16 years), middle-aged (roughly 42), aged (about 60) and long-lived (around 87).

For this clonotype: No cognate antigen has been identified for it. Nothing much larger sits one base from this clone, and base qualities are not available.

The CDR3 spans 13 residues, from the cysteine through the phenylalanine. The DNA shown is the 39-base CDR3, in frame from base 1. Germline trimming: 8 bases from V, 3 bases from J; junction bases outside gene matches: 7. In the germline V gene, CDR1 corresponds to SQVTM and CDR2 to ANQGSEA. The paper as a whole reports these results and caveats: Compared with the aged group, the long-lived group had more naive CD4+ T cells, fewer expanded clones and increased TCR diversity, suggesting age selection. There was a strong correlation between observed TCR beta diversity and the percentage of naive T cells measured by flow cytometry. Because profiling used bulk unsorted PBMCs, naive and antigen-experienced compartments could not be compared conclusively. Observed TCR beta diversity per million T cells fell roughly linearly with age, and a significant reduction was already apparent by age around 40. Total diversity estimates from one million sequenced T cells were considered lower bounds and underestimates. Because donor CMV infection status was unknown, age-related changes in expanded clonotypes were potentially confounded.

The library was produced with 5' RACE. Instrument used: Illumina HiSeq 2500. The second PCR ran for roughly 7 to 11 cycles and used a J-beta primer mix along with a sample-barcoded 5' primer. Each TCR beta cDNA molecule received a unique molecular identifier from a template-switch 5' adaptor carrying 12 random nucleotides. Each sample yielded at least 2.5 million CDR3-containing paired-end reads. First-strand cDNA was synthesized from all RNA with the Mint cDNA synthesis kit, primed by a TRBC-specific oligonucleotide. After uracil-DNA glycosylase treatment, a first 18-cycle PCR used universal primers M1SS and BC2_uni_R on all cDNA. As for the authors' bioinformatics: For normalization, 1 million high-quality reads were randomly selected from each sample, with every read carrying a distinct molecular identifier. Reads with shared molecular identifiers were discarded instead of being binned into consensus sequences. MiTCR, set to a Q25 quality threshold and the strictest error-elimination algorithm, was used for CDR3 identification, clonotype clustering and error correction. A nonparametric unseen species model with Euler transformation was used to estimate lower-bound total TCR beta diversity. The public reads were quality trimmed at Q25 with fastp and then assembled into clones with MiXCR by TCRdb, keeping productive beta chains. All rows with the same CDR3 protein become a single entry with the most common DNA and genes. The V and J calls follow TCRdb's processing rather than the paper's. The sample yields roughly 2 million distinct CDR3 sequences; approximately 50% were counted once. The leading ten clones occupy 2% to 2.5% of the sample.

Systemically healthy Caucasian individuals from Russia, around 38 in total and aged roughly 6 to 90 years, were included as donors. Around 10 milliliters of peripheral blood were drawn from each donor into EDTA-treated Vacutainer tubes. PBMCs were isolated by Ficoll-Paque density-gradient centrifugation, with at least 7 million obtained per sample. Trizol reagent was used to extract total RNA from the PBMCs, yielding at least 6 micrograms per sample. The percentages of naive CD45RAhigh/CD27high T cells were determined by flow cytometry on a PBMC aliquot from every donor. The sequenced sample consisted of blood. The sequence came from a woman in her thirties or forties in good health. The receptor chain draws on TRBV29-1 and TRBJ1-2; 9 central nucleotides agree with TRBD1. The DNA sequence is TGCAGCTCAGAACAGGGGGCAGACTATGGCTACACCTTC. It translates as CSSEQGADYGYTF.